The count of the clone carrying this T cell receptor beta chain is one. Its antigen is currently unknown. TCRdb's copy holds only in-frame clones and misses some; the assay was immunoSEQ multiplex PCR. The sample lists about 2.4 million clones; around nine tenths were seen once. The CDR3 length is 15 residues. Looked up from germline, CDR1 is SGHVS and CDR2 is FQNEAQ. V was cut by 0 bases and J by 3 bases, with 12 bases left in between. This sample is drawn from a study of shared clonotypes between healthy human individuals. Study at large: CD4 naive and CD4 memory each took three plates per donor, while CD8 naive took two and CD8 memory one. Study-level results: Sequencing depth was predicted to influence how clonotypes are shared among donors. Generation probability values for non-shared clonotypes were lower than those for clonotypes shared by all four donors.

Investigators divided CD4+ cells into CD45RA+ naive and CD45RA-negative memory subsets. This TCR was sampled from a man between 18 and 35 years old in good health. The chain recombines TRBV7-8 with TRBJ2-7; the D gene could be TRBD1 or TRBD2 (5 bases each). The sequencing sample was made of naive CD4+ T cells sorted from blood. This sample's subset: CD45RA+ positively selected. In nucleotides, the CDR3 is TGTGCCAGCAGCTTAGCCTGGGGGAATGGCTACGAGCAGTACTTC. It yields the protein CASSLAWGNGYEQYF. Supplemented by reference TRBV7-8 and TRBJ2-7, the full variable domain reads GAGVSQSPRYKVAKRGQDVALRCDPISGHVSLFWYQQALGQGPEFLTYFQNEAQLDKSGLPSDRFFAERPEGSVSTLKIQRTQQEDSAVYLCASSLAWGNGYEQYFGPGTRLTVT.